Below, 9 T cell receptor beta chains from the same sample are listed, as sequenced in a study of blood T cell repertoires in COVID-19. Produced via immunoSEQ multiplex PCR; TCRdb's table is partial and in-frame only. Seen here are about 200,000 clones, more than 65% observed once, and the top ten hold 7% to 9%. Sequenced material: PBMCs or T cells enriched from blood (not recorded which). These receptors were taken from a man aged 40-49 years who had recovered from COVID-19.

This clone is a singleton in its sample. This chain uses TRBV5-1 with TRBJ1-2, with D hard to call. Between the trimmed V and J ends, which lost 4 bases and 6 bases, there was a span of 16 bases. The CDR3 has 14 amino acids. CDR1 is SGHRS and CDR2 is YFSETQ in the germline V gene. CDR3 sequence reads: CASSPGTGPDGYTF. DNA for the CDR3: TGCGCCAGCAGCCCAGGAACTGGGCCGGATGGCTACACCTTC. Full variable domain (missing parts from reference TRBV5-1 and TRBJ1-2): KAGVTQTPRYLIKTRGQQVTLSCSPISGHRSVSWYQQTPGQGLQFLFEYFSETQRNKGNFPGRFSGRQFSNSRSEMNVSTLELGDSALYLCASSPGTGPDGYTFGSGTRLTVV.

The chain recombines TRBV2 with TRBJ1-1; 8 bases match TRBD1. Germline CDR1 is SNHLY and CDR2 is FYNNEI. The CDR3 is made up of 15 amino acids. J gave up 1 base and V 6 bases, and 7 bases lay outside the gene matches. CDR3 sequence reads: CASRSRTGKNTEAFF. The DNA of the CDR3 is TGTGCCAGCAGGTCCCGGACAGGGAAGAACACTGAAGCTTTCTTT.

V gene TRBV7-9 combines with J gene TRBJ1-5; TRBD1 matches at 7 bases. V trimming: 4 bases; J trimming: 2 bases; junction bases outside the gene matches: 2. The CDR3 is 14 residues long. CDR1 is SEHNR, CDR2 FQNEAQ, per germline (reference sequence). The CDR3 DNA reads as TGTGCCAGCAGCTCCGGACAGGGCAATCAGCCCCAGCATTTT. Encoded protein: CASSSGQGNQPQHF.

This clone has just a few counts. The rearrangement joins TRBV20-1 to TRBJ2-7, with no clear D. The CDR3 is 11 residues long. V lost 3 bases and J 4 bases, leaving 7 bases between the germline ends. Per germline, CDR1 DFQATT and CDR2 SNEGSKA (reference sequence). The CDR3: CSASDLYEQYF. In nucleotides, the CDR3 is TGCAGTGCTAGTGATCTGTACGAGCAGTACTTC.

The chain has TRBV5-1 and TRBJ1-6; D may be TRBD1 (6 bases). The length of the CDR3 is 14 residues. The V gene lost 4 bases and the J gene lost 7 bases, with 12 bases spanning the gap. Germline V CDR1 and CDR2: SGHRS, YFSETQ. The DNA of the CDR3 is TGCGCCAGCAGCGGGGGCAGTTTCAATTCACCCCTCCACTTT. Translation gives CASSGGSFNSPLHF.

The chain has TRBV5-8 and TRBJ1-1, with 8 bases fitting TRBD1. CDR3 length: 13 residues. J gave up 10 bases and V 4 bases, and 9 bases lay outside the gene matches. Per germline, CDR1 SGHTS and CDR2 YDEGEE. The CDR3 is CASSPMTGEIAFF. CDR3 sequence (DNA): TGTGCCAGCAGCCCCATGACAGGGGAGATAGCTTTCTTT.

The chain recombines TRBV18 with TRBJ2-3; 9 bases match TRBD1. Germline assignment: CDR1 KGHSH and CDR2 LQKENI. The CDR3 is made up of 17 amino acids. The J segment lost 3 bases and the V segment lost 3 bases, leaving 10 bases of the junction unmatched. The DNA of the CDR3 is TGTGCCAGCTCACCCTCCCGGGACAGGGAGATAACAGATACGCAGTATTTT. Protein sequence: CASSPSRDREITDTQYF.

J is TRBJ1-2 and V is TRBV29-1; the match to TRBD1 covers 7 bases. Germline CDR1 reads SQVTM; CDR2 reads ANQGSEA. The CDR3 has 11 amino acids. DNA for the CDR3: TGCACACTTAGGGGGCTCGGCGGCTACACCTTC. This translates into CTLRGLGGYTF.

The V gene is TRBV5-1, the J gene TRBJ1-2; D is unclear. Germline V gene sequence: CDR1 SGHRS, CDR2 YFSETQ. The CDR3 totals 15 residues. V dropped 1 base and J dropped 4 bases, with 14 bases sitting between them. CDR3 in DNA: TGCGCCAGCAGCTTGCACCCCGGAGATCTCTATGGCTACACCTTC. Translating gives CASSLHPGDLYGYTF.